This TCR beta chain was found in a study of CD8 T cells in ankylosing spondylitis. TCRdb independently ran MiXCR on the 5' RACE reads; one entry per CDR3 protein. The sample includes about 150,000 distinct CDR3 sequences, around 43% of them seen just once. Trimming removed 6 bases at V and 0 bases at J, with 14 bases between. CDR1 and CDR2 from the germline V gene are SEHNR and FQNEAQ (reference sequence). This CDR3 region has 15 residues. This sequence joins TRBV7-9 and TRBJ1-1; D may be TRBD1 (6 bases). Specimen: synovial fluid, either unsorted or a sorted T cell fraction (not recorded which). This receptor was taken from a male donor with ankylosing spondylitis. CDR3 bases: TGTGCCAGCAGTCGGCAGGGGTTTATGAACACTGAAGCTTTCTTT. Encoded protein: CASSRQGFMNTEAFF.